A single T cell receptor beta chain is shown here with its context. All sequencing subjects had displayed CD8+CD57+ cell expansion on flow cytometry. This sample was taken from a study of CD8+CD57+ T cells in acquired aplastic anemia. Investigators profiled TCR beta VDJ and CDR3 from genomic DNA template. TCRdb itself ran the reads through MiXCR, one entry per CDR3 protein. The sample has some 160,000 distinct CDR3 sequences; less than 50% are singletons. The clonotype was recovered from a human donor with aplastic anemia. The sample taken for sequencing was sorted CD4+, CD8+, or CD8+CD57+ T cells (not recorded which) from PBMCs.

The CDR3 here is CASSLGRVAFF. The CDR3 DNA follows: TGTGCCAGCAGCTTGGGAAGGGTAGCTTTCTTT. The chain links TRBV5-5 to TRBJ1-1; D unresolved. Germline V lookup: CDR1 SGHKS, CDR2 YYEKEE (reference sequence). Trimming left V 0 bases short and J 10 bases short, with 7 bases between. CDR3 length equals 11 residues.